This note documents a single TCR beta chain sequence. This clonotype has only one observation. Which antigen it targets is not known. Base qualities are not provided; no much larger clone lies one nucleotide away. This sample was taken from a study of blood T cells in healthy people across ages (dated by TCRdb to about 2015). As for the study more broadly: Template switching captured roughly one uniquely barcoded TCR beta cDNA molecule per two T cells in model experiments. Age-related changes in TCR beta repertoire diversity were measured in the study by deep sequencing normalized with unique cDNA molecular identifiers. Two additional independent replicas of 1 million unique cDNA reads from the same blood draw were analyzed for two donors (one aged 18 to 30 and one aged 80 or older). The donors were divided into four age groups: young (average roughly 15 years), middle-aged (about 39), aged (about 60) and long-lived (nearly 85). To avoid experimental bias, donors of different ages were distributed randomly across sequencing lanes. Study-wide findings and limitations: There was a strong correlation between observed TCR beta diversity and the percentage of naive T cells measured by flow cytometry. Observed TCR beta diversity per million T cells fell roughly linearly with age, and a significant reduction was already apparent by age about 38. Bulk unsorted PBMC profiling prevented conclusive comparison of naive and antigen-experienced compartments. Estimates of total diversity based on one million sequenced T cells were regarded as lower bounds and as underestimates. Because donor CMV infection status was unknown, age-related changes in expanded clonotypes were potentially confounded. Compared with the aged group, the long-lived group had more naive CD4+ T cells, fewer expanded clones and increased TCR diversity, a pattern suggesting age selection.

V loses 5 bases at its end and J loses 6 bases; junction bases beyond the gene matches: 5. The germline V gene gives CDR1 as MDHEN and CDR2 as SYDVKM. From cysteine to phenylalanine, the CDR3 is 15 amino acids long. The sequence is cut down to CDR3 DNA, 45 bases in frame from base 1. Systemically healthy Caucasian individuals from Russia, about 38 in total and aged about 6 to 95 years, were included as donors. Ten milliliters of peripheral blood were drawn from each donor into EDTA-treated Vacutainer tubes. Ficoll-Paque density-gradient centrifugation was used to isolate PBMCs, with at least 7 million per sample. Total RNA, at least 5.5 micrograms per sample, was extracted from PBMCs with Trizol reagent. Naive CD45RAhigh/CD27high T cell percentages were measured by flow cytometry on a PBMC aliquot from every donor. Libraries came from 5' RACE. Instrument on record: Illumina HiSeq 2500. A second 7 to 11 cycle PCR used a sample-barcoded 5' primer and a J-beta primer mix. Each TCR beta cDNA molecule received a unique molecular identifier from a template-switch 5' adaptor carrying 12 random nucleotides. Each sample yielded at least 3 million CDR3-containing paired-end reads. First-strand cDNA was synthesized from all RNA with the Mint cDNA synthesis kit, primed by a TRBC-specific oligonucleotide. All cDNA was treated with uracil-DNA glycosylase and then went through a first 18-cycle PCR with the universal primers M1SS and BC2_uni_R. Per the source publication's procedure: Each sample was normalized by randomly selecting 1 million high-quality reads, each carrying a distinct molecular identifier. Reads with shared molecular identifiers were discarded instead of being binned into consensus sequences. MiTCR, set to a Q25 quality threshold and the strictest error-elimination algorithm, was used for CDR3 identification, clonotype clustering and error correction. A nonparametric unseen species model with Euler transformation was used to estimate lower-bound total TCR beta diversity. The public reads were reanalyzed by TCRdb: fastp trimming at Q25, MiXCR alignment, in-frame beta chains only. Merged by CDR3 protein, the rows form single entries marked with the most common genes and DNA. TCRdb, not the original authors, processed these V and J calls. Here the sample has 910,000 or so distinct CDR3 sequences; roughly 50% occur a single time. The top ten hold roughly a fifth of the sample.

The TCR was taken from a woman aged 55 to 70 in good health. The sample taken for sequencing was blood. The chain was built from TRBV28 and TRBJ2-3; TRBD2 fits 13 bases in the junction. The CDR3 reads CASSRTSGRIDTQYF. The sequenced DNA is TGTGCCAGCAGTCGGACTAGCGGGAGAATCGATACGCAGTATTTT.